This T cell receptor (beta chain) was obtained from a study of T cells in Graves' hyperthyroidism and ophthalmopathy. This CDR3 has 16 amino acids. CDR1 and CDR2 (germline): PRHDT, FYEKMQ (reference sequence). V trimming: 5 bases; J trimming: 6 bases; junction bases outside the gene matches: 13. RNA transcripts gave rise to amplified TCR beta CDR3 regions. The study used the HTBI primer set for a first-round RT-PCR of the TCR CDR3. MiXCR was run by TCRdb on the multiplex PCR reads, yielding one entry per CDR3 protein. The profile covers some 600,000 distinct CDR3 sequences, with over 11% appearing a single time and 5.8% taken by the ten largest. A note on this clonotype: Its antigen is undetermined.

Newly diagnosed hyperthyroidism patients aged 18 to 65 years had disease lasting under 2 months. Lactation, pregnancy, other autoimmune disease or uncontrolled infection led to exclusion of patients. General study points: Most thyroid clonotypes expanded above 0.001 appeared in blood too.

V usage is TRBV13 and J usage is TRBJ2-1; TRBD2 matches at 7 bases. The TCR originated in a woman younger than 45 with Graves' hyperthyroidism that later progressed to Graves' ophthalmopathy. The sequencing sample was made of blood. The CDR3 is CASSPAGLELSNEQFF. DNA for the CDR3: TGTGCCAGCAGCCCCGCAGGACTAGAATTGAGCAATGAGCAGTTCTTC.